This TCR beta chain is from a study of blood T cells in healthy people across ages. Trimming shortened V by 2 bases and J by 2 bases, and 10 bases separated the two germline ends. The CDR3 has 14 residues. Looked up from germline, CDR1 is MNHEY and CDR2 is SVGAGI. It was with a sample-barcoded 5' primer and a J-beta primer mix that a second PCR of about 7 to 12 cycles was run. TCRdb called the 5' RACE reads again in MiXCR, with one record for every CDR3 protein. The sample holds 1.2 million to 1.5 million distinct CDR3 sequences, approximately 60% seen once. The people who gave samples were healthy Caucasians from Russia, aged about 6 to 95. In each sample, at least 7 million PBMCs were isolated. This clonotype was counted only a few times.

This TCR came from a man between 18 and 35 years old in good health. The J gene is TRBJ2-7, the V gene TRBV6-5, with TRBD2 as a possible D gene (6 bases). The specimen sequenced was blood. The CDR3 DNA sequence: TGTGCCAGCAGTTACCGAGGGAGGACCTACGAGCAGTACTTC. Protein: CASSYRGRTYEQYF.